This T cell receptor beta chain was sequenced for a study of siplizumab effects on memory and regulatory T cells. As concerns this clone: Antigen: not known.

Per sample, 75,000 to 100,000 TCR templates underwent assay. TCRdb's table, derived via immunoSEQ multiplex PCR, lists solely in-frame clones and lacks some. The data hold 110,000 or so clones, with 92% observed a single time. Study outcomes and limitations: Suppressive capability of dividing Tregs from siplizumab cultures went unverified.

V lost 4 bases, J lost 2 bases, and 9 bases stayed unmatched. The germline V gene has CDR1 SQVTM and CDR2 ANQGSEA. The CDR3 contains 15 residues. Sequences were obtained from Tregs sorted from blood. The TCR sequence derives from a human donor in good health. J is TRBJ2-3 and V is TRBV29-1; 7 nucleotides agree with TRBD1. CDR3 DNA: TGCAGCGTTGGAGGAGTAAGGGGGCCCACAGATACGCAGTATTTT. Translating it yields CSVGGVRGPTDTQYF.